The next 26 T cell receptor beta chains were all read from a single sample in a study of blood T cell repertoires in COVID-19. Clones were sequenced by immunoSEQ multiplex PCR, and TCRdb holds only the in-frame ones, with some missing. The profile shows about 65,000 clones, about 84% of them singletons. Sequencing was performed on peripheral blood. The receptors derive from a human donor in a cohort sampled during active COVID-19.

This chain connects TRBV9 to TRBJ2-1; TRBD1 is a possible D gene (6 bases). V lost 6 bases to trimming and J lost 1 base, with 14 bases between them. CDR1 is SGDLS and CDR2 is YYNGEE in the germline V gene. This CDR3 region has 15 residues. The CDR3: CASTTRGGSYNEQFF. The CDR3, as DNA: TGTGCCAGCACCACTCGAGGGGGATCCTACAATGAGCAGTTCTTC.

V gene TRBV2 combines with J gene TRBJ2-1; TRBD2 is a possible D gene (6 bases). From germline, CDR1 is SNHLY and CDR2 FYNNEI. V lost 6 bases, J lost 8 bases, and 11 bases lay in between. The CDR3 spans 12 residues. The chain's CDR3 is CASSGSQYEQFF. CDR3 coding DNA: TGTGCCAGCAGCGGGAGCCAATATGAGCAGTTCTTC.

This clone showed up just a few times. This chain joins TRBV7-3 and TRBJ2-3; TRBD2 is a possible D gene (5 bases). Germline V gene data show CDR1 as SGHTA and CDR2 as FQGTGA. The CDR3 runs to 14 residues. V was pared by 5 bases and J by 5 bases, with 14 bases between. CDR3 sequence (DNA): TGTGCCAGCAGCGTGACTGGTACTAGAGATACGCAGTATTTT. This translates into CASSVTGTRDTQYF. The full variable domain, in which reference TRBV7-3 and TRBJ2-3 provide the parts outside the CDR3, is GAGVSQTPSNKVTEKGKYVELRCDPISGHTALYWYRQSLGQGPEFLIYFQGTGAADDSGLPNDRFFAVRPEGSVSTLKIQRTERGDSAVYLCASSVTGTRDTQYFGPGTRLTVL.

The rearrangement uses TRBV7-9 and TRBJ1-1; 12 bases agree with TRBD1. CDR3 length equals 15 residues. Germline V CDR1 and CDR2: SEHNR, FQNEAQ (reference sequence). J was trimmed by 6 bases and V by 0 bases; bases with no gene match: 2. Here the CDR3 reads CASSLAGTGGSEAFF. CDR3 nucleotide sequence: TGTGCCAGCAGCTTAGCCGGGACAGGGGGCTCTGAAGCTTTCTTT.

The rearrangement uses TRBV4-2 and TRBJ2-1, with D maybe TRBD2 (7 bases). Trimming took off 4 bases at V and 9 bases at J, with 16 bases between the two ends. CDR1 is LGHNA and CDR2 is YNFKEQ in the germline V gene. The CDR3 length is 14 residues. CDR3 DNA sequence: TGTGCCAGCAGCCCCTTGGGGGGGCGCATTGAGCAGTTCTTC. Translating gives CASSPLGGRIEQFF.

The V call is TRBV9, the J call TRBJ2-1; 10 bases line up with TRBD1. The germline CDR1 and CDR2 sequences are SGDLS and YYNGEE. The CDR3 is made up of 18 amino acids. V trimming: 2 bases; J trimming: 4 bases; junction bases outside the gene matches: 12. The CDR3: CASSVRGSPGQGYNEQFF. The CDR3 region has the DNA TGTGCCAGCAGCGTCCGAGGGAGTCCGGGACAGGGGTACAATGAGCAGTTCTTC.

The rearrangement uses TRBV5-4 and TRBJ2-3; possible D gene TRBD1, 5 bases. From germline, CDR1 is SGHNT and CDR2 YYREEE (reference sequence). Trimming took off 0 bases at V and 3 bases at J, with 14 bases between the two ends. The CDR3 consists of 16 residues. The CDR3 reads CASSLEGVRVTDTQYF. The CDR3 region has the DNA TGTGCCAGCAGCTTGGAAGGCGTCAGGGTAACAGATACGCAGTATTTT.

V gene TRBV28 combines with J gene TRBJ1-3, with no clear D. The germline V gene encodes CDR1 MDHEN and CDR2 SYDVKM. V gave up 6 bases and J gave up 0 bases, with 9 bases separating them. The CDR3 sequence is 14 residues long. CDR3 protein: CASSLMSSGNTIYF. In DNA form, the CDR3 reads TGTGCCAGCAGCCTTATGAGCTCTGGAAACACCATATATTTT.

V and J are TRBV2 and TRBJ2-1; the match to TRBD1 covers 11 bases. Germline values: CDR1 SNHLY, CDR2 FYNNEI. The J segment lost 7 bases and the V segment lost 10 bases, leaving 12 bases of the junction unmatched. This CDR3 has 15 amino acids. CDR3 DNA: TGTGCCATTCTAGGGACAGGGGGAGTTTGGAATGAGCAGTTCTTC. It translates to CAILGTGGVWNEQFF.

The chain couples TRBV19 to TRBJ1-2; a possible D gene is TRBD1 (5 bases). V shed 6 bases and J shed 4 bases, with 12 bases lying between them. Germline V lookup: CDR1 LNHDA, CDR2 SQIVND (reference sequence). The CDR3 is 13 residues long. CDR3 DNA: TGTGCCAGTAGCTATGACAGTACCTATGGCTACACCTTC. Translated, it gives CASSYDSTYGYTF.

This chain joins TRBV5-4 and TRBJ1-6; no reliable D call. Per the germline V gene, CDR1 is SGHNT and CDR2 is YYREEE (reference sequence). V was trimmed by 3 bases and J by 10 bases, leaving 17 bases between them. There are 15 residues in the CDR3. Written as DNA, the CDR3 is TGTGCCAGCAGCTCCATGGAGGGAATAAGATCACCCCTCCACTTT. Amino acids: CASSSMEGIRSPLHF.

This clone was seen just once. The chain has TRBV27 and TRBJ1-5; no clear D. Per the germline V gene, CDR1 is MNHEY and CDR2 is SMNVEV (reference sequence). This CDR3 is built from 16 residues. Trimming left V 4 bases short and J 0 bases short, with 13 bases between. This CDR3 reads CASSSFFGVSNQPQHF. The CDR3 DNA sequence: TGTGCCAGCAGTTCCTTTTTCGGGGTTAGCAATCAGCCCCAGCATTTT.

In its sample, this clone was seen once. V and J are TRBV7-3 and TRBJ2-1; 13 bases line up with TRBD2. Germline CDR1 is SGHTA and CDR2 is FQGTGA. V dropped 4 bases and J dropped 7; count of bases not matched to a gene: 22. The CDR3 has 21 residues. CDR3 sequence reads: CASSSRETSGGRLSTGNEQFF. The CDR3 DNA reads as TGTGCCAGCAGCTCCCGGGAGACTAGCGGGGGGCGCCTATCTACAGGAAATGAGCAGTTCTTC.

The rearrangement links TRBV3-1 (or the pseudogene TRBV3-2) to TRBJ1-2; no clear D. In germline, CDR1 is LGHDT, CDR2 YNNKEL (reference sequence). V lost 1 base to trimming and J lost 5 bases, with 5 bases between them. The CDR3 is 12 residues long. The CDR3: CASSQAQYGYTF. CDR3 in DNA: TGTGCCAGCAGCCAAGCCCAGTATGGCTACACCTTC.

The J gene is TRBJ2-5, the V gene TRBV27; D might be TRBD1 (5 bases). Trimming took off 5 bases at V and 0 bases at J, with 10 bases between the two ends. The germline V gene encodes CDR1 MNHEY and CDR2 SMNVEV (reference sequence). The CDR3 covers 14 residues. CDR3 sequence (DNA): TGTGCCAGCAGTCAGGGTCAATACCAAGAGACCCAGTACTTC. Translating gives CASSQGQYQETQYF.

This clone appeared once. The chain combines TRBV9 with TRBJ1-1, with TRBD1 identical over 9 bases. V trimming: 3 bases; J trimming: 5 bases; junction bases outside the gene matches: 5. Germline CDR1 is SGDLS and CDR2 is YYNGEE. CDR3 length: 14 amino acids. For the CDR3, the DNA is TGTGCCAGCAGCGCGAGACAGGGGGTTACTGAAGCTTTCTTT. Protein product: CASSARQGVTEAFF.

This clone appeared once. The rearrangement uses TRBV28 and TRBJ2-7, with a weak D call TRBD1 (6 bases). This CDR3 is 12 amino acids long. Trimming left V 2 bases short and J 9 bases short, with 11 bases between. CDR1 is MDHEN and CDR2 is SYDVKM in the germline V gene. The chain's CDR3 is CASSLRGQSQYF. The DNA of the CDR3 is TGTGCCAGCAGTTTACGCGGACAGTCGCAGTACTTC.

V gene TRBV30 combines with J gene TRBJ2-3; 8 nucleotides align to TRBD2. Germline V gives CDR1 GTSNPN, CDR2 SVGIG (reference sequence). This CDR3 is built from 15 residues. The junction had 4 bases not matched to a gene; V was cut back by 2 bases and J by 0 bases. The CDR3 DNA reads as TGTGCCTGGAGTCGGGGGGGCTATAGCACAGATACGCAGTATTTT. Its translation is CAWSRGGYSTDTQYF. The full variable domain, its missing parts supplied by reference TRBV30 and TRBJ2-3, is SQTIHQWPATLVQPVGSPLSLECTVEGTSNPNLYWYRQAAGRGLQLLFYSVGIGQISSEVPQNLSASRPQDRQFILSSKKLLLSDSGFYLCAWSRGGYSTDTQYFGPGTRLTVL.

The table lists this clone with a count of one. CDR3 in DNA: TGTGCCAGCCAGAAGTCGGGGGGAGGCAAAAACATTCAGTACTTC. This encodes CASQKSGGGKNIQYF. The chain is built from TRBV6-5 and TRBJ2-4; 7 nucleotides agree with TRBD2. This CDR3 contains 15 residues. Trimming removed 8 bases from V and 3 bases from J; junction bases left unmatched: 10. Germline CDR1 is MNHEY and CDR2 is SVGAGI.

V and J are TRBV18 and TRBJ2-3; the match to TRBD2 covers 8 bases. The CDR3 loop spans 13 amino acids. CDR1 and CDR2 (germline): KGHSH, LQKENI. V shed 2 bases, J shed 6 bases, and the junction held 1 base outside the gene matches. CDR3 region: CASSPGGGDTQYF. In nucleotides, the CDR3 is TGTGCCAGCTCACCAGGCGGGGGGGATACGCAGTATTTT.

The chain carries TRBV27 and TRBJ2-3; possible D gene TRBD2, 5 bases. Germline V gene data show CDR1 as MNHEY and CDR2 as SMNVEV (reference sequence). The CDR3 runs to 14 residues. V shed 1 base and J shed 4 bases, with 9 bases lying between them. The CDR3 DNA is TGTGCCAGCAGTTTATTCGGGGTTGCAGATACGCAGTATTTT. As protein: CASSLFGVADTQYF.

This chain uses TRBV5-4 with TRBJ2-5; 8 bases map to TRBD2. The CDR3 totals 16 residues. The germline gives CDR1 SGHNT, CDR2 YYREEE (reference sequence). J gave up 4 bases and V 4 bases, and 12 bases lay outside the gene matches. Here the CDR3 DNA reads TGTGCCAGCAGCCGGGAGTCCGGCCGGGGGGGAGAGACCCAGTACTTC. The encoded protein is CASSRESGRGGETQYF.

DNA for the CDR3: TGCAGTGCTAGTCGACTAGCGGGGGCGTCCTACGAGCAGTACTTC. Protein: CSASRLAGASYEQYF. This chain joins TRBV20-1 and TRBJ2-7; TRBD2 matches 12 bases. Germline V gene sequence: CDR1 DFQATT, CDR2 SNEGSKA (reference sequence). This CDR3 comprises 15 residues. Unmatched junction bases numbered 4, after V lost 3 bases and J lost 1 base.

This chain links TRBV5-6 with TRBJ2-7; tentative D call: TRBD1 (6 bases). Trimming stripped 4 bases from V and 5 bases from J, with 19 bases between. The CDR3 runs to 15 residues. Germline V gene lookup returns CDR1 SGHDT and CDR2 YYEEEE. CDR3 residues: CASSPMGRGMDEQYF. CDR3 DNA: TGTGCCAGCAGCCCCATGGGCAGGGGCATGGACGAGCAGTACTTC.

The chain links TRBV11-2 to TRBJ2-1, with D perhaps matching TRBD2 (7 bases). This CDR3 spans 16 amino acids. Trimming took off 5 bases at V and 4 bases at J, with 18 bases between the two ends. The germline gives CDR1 SGHAT, CDR2 FQNNGV. The DNA for the CDR3 is TGTGCCAGCAGCCCGCGGGGGCGCCTAAGATACAATGAGCAGTTCTTC. Its protein is CASSPRGRLRYNEQFF.

V and J are TRBV6-2 or TRBV6-3 and TRBJ2-7, with 9 bases that match TRBD2. J gave up 6 bases and V 6 bases, and 18 bases lay outside the gene matches. This CDR3 has 17 residues. Germline V gene data show CDR1 as MNHEY and CDR2 as SVGEGT. In DNA form, the CDR3 reads TGTGCCAGCAGCCCTGCCCGGGGGCGCGGGGGGGCCCGCGAGCAGTACTTC. Protein product: CASSPARGRGGAREQYF.